The following is a TCR beta chain sequence with its context. Its antigen remains undetermined. The sample holds no much larger clone one base away, and base qualities are not on file. The data are from a study of T cells after yellow fever vaccination (dated 2019 in TCRdb). For the study in its entirety: Libraries from fractions with low cell numbers were prepared with the SMART-Seq v4 Ultra Low Input RNA kit. To follow T-cell clones before and after primary and booster YFV17D yellow fever vaccination, bulk TCR alpha and beta repertoires were sequenced over time. Two healthy male donors made up the cohort, one aged 18 to 30 years and the other aged 30 to 40 years. Blood was drawn at multiple timepoints before and after primary and secondary immunization, with bulk PBMC replicates and cell subsets isolated.

These reads were obtained on an Illumina NovaSeq 6000. Synthesis of TCR cDNA relied on 5'RACE template switching, a step that introduced a universal primer site along with unique molecular identifiers. Priming for cDNA synthesis came from both the TCR alpha and TCR beta constant segments. Libraries were amplified in two PCR steps, with sample barcodes and sequencing adapters added in the second step. Sequencing of the libraries was done on either Illumina HiSeq 2500 (2x100 bp) or NovaSeq (2x150 bp). The original pipeline was this. Reads were demultiplexed and collapsed into UMI consensus sequences with MIGEC, and V(D)J alignment was performed with MiXCR. Clonotypes responding to the vaccine were identified with edgeR on replicate PBMC samples, with the criteria of FDR below 0.01 and a log2 fold change above 5 up to day 15. Each bulk clonotype received a CD4 or CD8 identity based on whether the sequenced CD4 or CD8 repertoire contained that clonotype at higher abundance. In TCRdb, the public reads were trimmed at Q25 with fastp and aligned with MiXCR, with productive beta chains retained. All rows with the same CDR3 protein become a single entry with the most common DNA and genes. In this record, the V and J calls reflect TCRdb's handling and not the investigators' own analysis. This sample holds about 340,000 distinct CDR3 sequences; under 15% were observed only once. More than 3% of the sample is taken by the ten largest.

Results the study describes overall, beyond this receptor: Compared with the primary T-cell response, the secondary T-cell response was weaker but faster, peaking on day 5 rather than day 15. Computational filtering was needed because FACS-sorted repertoires could contain abundant contaminating clonotypes from the bulk population. After the booster, most clones that had expanded after primary vaccination were detected again (around 97% of CD4 and 70% to 90% of CD8), suggesting broad maintenance of memory. Only a couple of donors were included in the study, so the extent to which the findings can be generalized is limited. A small fraction of clonotypes showed up in both the CD4 and CD8 compartments, probably as a result of convergent recombination.

What this sample's treatment or condition label stands for: live attenuated yellow fever vaccine strain. PBMCs were isolated from peripheral blood using a standard Ficoll-Paque protocol. Dynabeads CD4 and CD8 positive selection kits were used to isolate the CD4 and CD8 T-cell fractions. TriZol was used to extract RNA from bulk PBMCs, from CD4 and CD8 fractions, and from dextramer-positive and dextramer-negative fractions. V is cut by 2 bases and J by 1 base, and the space between the germline ends is 12 bases. Counted from cysteine to phenylalanine, this CDR3 has 15 amino acids. Of the read, only the CDR3 DNA is kept; its 45 bases are in frame from base 1. Sequences SGHNT (CDR1) and YYREEE (CDR2) are obtained from the germline V gene (reference sequence).

The material sequenced was CD4+ T cells sorted from PBMCs, taken 15 days after the yellow fever booster vaccination. The receptor comes from a man younger than 35 who received the YFV17D yellow fever vaccine. Rearrangement joined TRBV5-4 to TRBJ1-1; TRBD1 is possibly the D segment (6 matching bases). The DNA sequence follows: TGTGCCAGCAGCTTCGGTTTACAGGGGAACACTGAAGCTTTCTTT. Protein translation: CASSFGLQGNTEAFF. The CDR3, completed at both ends by the reference TRBV5-4 and TRBJ1-1 genes, gives the full variable domain ETGVTQSPTHLIKTRGQQVTLRCSSQSGHNTVSWYQQALGQGPQFIFQYYREEENGRGNFPPRFSGLQFPNYSSELNVNALELDDSALYLCASSFGLQGNTEAFFGQGTRLTVV.